These T cell receptor beta chains were read from a single sample in a study of cytomegalovirus exposure and HLA in healthy donors. Only in-frame clones appear in the TCRdb table, and some are missing; sequencing was by immunoSEQ multiplex PCR. The sample includes about 76,000 clones, 65% to 75% of them seen just once. Input material: PBMCs. The receptors derive from a woman aged 35 to 49 in good health and CMV-seropositive. Each CDR3 is given with its conserved first and last residue. The order of the fields is D gene, clone size, CDR3 length, V gene, J gene, CDR3 DNA, CDR3 protein. The D gene is left open where the match is weak. Not every row has a clone size; where given, it reads once, few, many or a size class.

>TRBD1|.|13|TRBV4-2|TRBJ2-7
TGTGCCAGCAGCACTGTACAGGGGGGCGAGCAGTACTTC
CASSTVQGGEQYF
>.|.|14|TRBV4-3|TRBJ1-2
TGCGCCAGCAGCCAAGAACAGGGTGGGTATGGCTACACCTTC
CASSQEQGGYGYTF
>.|once|13|TRBV11-1|TRBJ2-7
TGTGCCAGCAGCTTAGTTCCGGGACATACGGTATACTTC
CASSLVPGHTVYF
>TRBD1|.|15|TRBV5-1|TRBJ2-1
TGCGCCAGCAGCTTCGGACAGGGGGCGTACAATGAGCAGTTCTTC
CASSFGQGAYNEQFF
>.|.|16|TRBV7-8|TRBJ2-5
TGTGCCAGCAACCCTTTAAGTCCAGGGCTATTGGAGACCCAGTACTTC
CASNPLSPGLLETQYF
>TRBD1|.|13|TRBV29-1|TRBJ2-5
TGCAGCGTCCAGGGGGTCCCCCAAGAGACCCAGTACTTC
CSVQGVPQETQYF
>.|.|16|TRBV2|TRBJ1-4
TGTGCCAGCAGTGAAAGAGAGATCGCATGGAATGAAAAACTGTTTTTT
CASSEREIAWNEKLFF
>.|.|16|TRBV5-6|TRBJ1-4
TGTGCCAGCAGCCAACCATCTACAGGATGGGGTGAAAAACTGTTTTTT
CASSQPSTGWGEKLFF
>TRBD1|few|18|TRBV4-3|TRBJ2-6
TGCGCCAGCAGCCAATCCGGACAGGGGGTCTCTGGGGCCAACGTCCTGACTTTC
CASSQSGQGVSGANVLTF
>TRBD1|.|15|TRBV15|TRBJ1-4
TGTGCCACCAGCATAACCAGGGGGCCGAATGAAAAACTGTTTTTT
CATSITRGPNEKLFF
>.|once|13|TRBV28|TRBJ1-2
TGTGCCAGCAGTCCAACAGGATACTATGGCTACACCTTC
CASSPTGYYGYTF
>TRBD1|once|13|TRBV29-1|TRBJ2-2
TGCAGCGGGACAGGGGCGAACACCGGGGAGCTGTTTTTT
CSGTGANTGELFF
>TRBD2|.|18|TRBV4-2|TRBJ2-1
TGTGCCAGCAGCCACGCTGGGGGCGGGGGGAGCTCCTACAATGAGCAGTTCTTC
CASSHAGGGGSSYNEQFF
>TRBD2|.|18|TRBV9|TRBJ2-1
TGTGCCAGCAGCGTAGAGAGTTGGGCTAGCGGTTCCTACAATGAGCAGTTCTTC
CASSVESWASGSYNEQFF
>TRBD1|.|16|TRBV11-2|TRBJ1-1
TGTGCCAGCAGCACCCCCGGGACAGGGAGAGTCACTGAAGCTTTCTTT
CASSTPGTGRVTEAFF
>.|.|16|TRBV5-5|TRBJ1-3
TGTGCCAGCAGCTTGGACTGGGCACACTCTGGAAACACCATATATTTT
CASSLDWAHSGNTIYF
>.|.|15|TRBV7-9|TRBJ2-7
TGTGCCAGCAGCTTAGCGGAGACGGAATCCTACGAGCAGTACTTC
CASSLAETESYEQYF
>TRBD1|.|14|TRBV28|TRBJ2-7
TGTGCCAGCAGTTCGGGACAGGGGAAGAACGAGCAGTACTTC
CASSSGQGKNEQYF
>.|few|15|TRBV5-1|TRBJ1-4
TGCGCCAGCAGCTTGATGGGGGAGGCAGGGGAAAAACTGTTTTTT
CASSLMGEAGEKLFF
>TRBD1|few|14|TRBV19|TRBJ2-7
TGTGCCAGTAGTATCCCGGGGACAGGGGACGAGCAGTACTTC
CASSIPGTGDEQYF
>.|.|14|TRBV5-1|TRBJ1-6
TGCGCCAGCAGCTTGGGACAGAAGAATTCACCCCTCCACTTT
CASSLGQKNSPLHF
>.|.|13|TRBV5-6|TRBJ2-5
TGTGCCAGCAGGGAACCAGGGTCCCGGACCCAGTACTTC
CASREPGSRTQYF
>TRBD2|.|14|TRBV27|TRBJ2-7
TGTGCCAGCAGTTCAACGGGAGGGCGTTACGAGCAGTACTTC
CASSSTGGRYEQYF
>.|.|13|TRBV4-3|TRBJ1-5
TGCGCCAGCAGCCAGGGGGGTGGTCAGCCCCAGCATTTT
CASSQGGGQPQHF
>TRBD2|.|14|TRBV29-1|TRBJ2-7
TGCAGCGTTGTCCCCCTAGCGGGAGGCTACGAGCAGTACTTC
CSVVPLAGGYEQYF
>.|.|11|TRBV5-6|TRBJ2-1
TGTGCCAGCAGCTCGACAATTGAGCAGTTCTTC
CASSSTIEQFF
>.|once|14|TRBV4-3|TRBJ1-2
TGCGCCAGCAGCCGAACCGACAAGAACTATGGCTACACCTTC
CASSRTDKNYGYTF
>TRBD1|.|15|TRBV9|TRBJ1-1
TGTGCCAGCAGCGCGAGCCGGGACAGAGGGACTGAAGCTTTCTTT
CASSASRDRGTEAFF
>TRBD2|.|16|TRBV29-1|TRBJ2-1
TGCAGCGTTGTTTCGAAAAGGACTAGTTCTTACAATGAGCAGTTCTTC
CSVVSKRTSSYNEQFF
>.|.|15|TRBV4-3|TRBJ2-7
TGCGCCAGCAGCCAAATCCTAGGGGAGGGGGACGAGCAGTACTTC
CASSQILGEGDEQYF
>.|.|13|TRBV5-5|TRBJ2-1
TGTGCCAGCAGCCCCGGGGCCTACAATGAGCAGTTCTTC
CASSPGAYNEQFF
>TRBD2|.|13|TRBV6-5|TRBJ2-3
TGTGCCAGCTCCGGGACTAGCTTAGATACGCAGTATTTT
CASSGTSLDTQYF
>TRBD1|.|16|TRBV28|TRBJ1-1
TGTGCCAGCCGAACTCGGGCCAGGGGGCGTTTGACTGAAGCTTTCTTT
CASRTRARGRLTEAFF
>.|.|14|TRBV5-1|TRBJ1-1
TGCGCCAGCAGCGGGAAAGGAGGTCTAGGTGAAGCTTTCTTT
CASSGKGGLGEAFF
>.|once|13|TRBV28|TRBJ2-7
TGTGCCAGCGGGTCGGGGAGGTCTTACGAGCAGTACTTC
CASGSGRSYEQYF
>TRBD2|few|14|TRBV28|TRBJ2-3
TGTGCCAGCAGTTGGAGCGGGGGAACAGATACGCAGTATTTT
CASSWSGGTDTQYF
>.|.|16|TRBV5-1|TRBJ1-3
TGCGCCAGCAGCCCGGACAGTCTATCAACAGGAAACACCATATATTTT
CASSPDSLSTGNTIYF
>.|few|15|TRBV25-1|TRBJ1-2
TGTGCCAGCAGCCCGAGTCAGGGCGTAACCTATGGCTACACCTTC
CASSPSQGVTYGYTF
>TRBD1|.|16|TRBV5-6|TRBJ1-4
TGTGCCAGCAGCTTGGGGGACAGGAGACTTTTTGAAAAACTGTTTTTT
CASSLGDRRLFEKLFF
>.|.|16|TRBV7-2|TRBJ2-1
TGTGCCAGCAGCAAAAAGGCCCAGAAAGGGGGCAATGAGCAGTTCTTC
CASSKKAQKGGNEQFF
>.|.|14|TRBV28|TRBJ1-5
TGTGCCAGCAGTTTAGGGTCAGGGTCGCAGCCCCAGCATTTT
CASSLGSGSQPQHF